This section outlines one T cell receptor beta chain sequence together with its context. This CDR3 spans 13 amino acids. Trimming took off 0 bases at V and 13 bases at J, with 10 bases between the two ends. CDR1 and CDR2 from the germline V gene are KGHSY and FQNENV. The treatment was: randomized to nivolumab then ipilimumab (arm A) or the reverse (arm B). Patients had received no earlier DNA-damaging chemotherapy. From thawed PBMCs, live CD3+CD8+ cells negative for CD19 and CD56 were sorted. This record belongs to a study of sequential checkpoint blockade in melanoma. At the level of the study: Arm A got nivolumab then ipilimumab; arm B the reverse, 1:1. Both treatment sequences were followed by maintenance nivolumab.

TCRdb keeps only in-frame clones here, not all; method: immunoSEQ multiplex PCR. Altogether about 20,000 clones are present, roughly four fifths being singletons, with the ten largest covering about half. The chain employs TRBV16 and TRBJ1-6; D is uncertain. This sequence was found in a human donor with melanoma. The specimen comprised CD8+ T cells sorted from blood (inferred from file names), sampled from a patient given nivolumab and ipilimumab in sequence. The CDR3 DNA sequence: TGTGCCAGCAGCCAATCGTCAGGCGATCCCCTCCACTTT. It encodes CASSQSSGDPLHF. Supplemented by reference TRBV16 and TRBJ1-6, the full variable domain reads GEEVAQTPKHLVRGEGQKAKLYCAPIKGHSYVFWYQQVLKNEFKFLISFQNENVFDETGMPKERFSAKCLPNSPCSLEIQATKLEDSAVYFCASSQSSGDPLHFGNGTRLTVT.